This T cell receptor (beta chain) was identified in a study of blood T cells in healthy people across ages. In its sample, this clonotype was seen many times. What it recognizes is unknown. Individuals who donated were healthy Caucasians from Russia aged roughly 6 to 90. Whole-study findings and limits: Strong correlation linked observed beta diversity and percent naive T cells. Significant beta diversity loss was already apparent by age approximately 38, declining roughly linearly.

Primed by a sample-barcoded 5' primer and a J-beta primer mix, a second PCR proceeded for about 6 to 11 cycles. TCRdb independently ran MiXCR on the 5' RACE reads; one entry per CDR3 protein. This table holds around 900,000 distinct CDR3 sequences, 29% found once. V dropped 2 bases and J dropped 6 bases, with 10 bases sitting between them. This CDR3 spans 13 amino acids. The source of this sequence is a woman aged 80 or over in good health. V and J are TRBV12-3 or TRBV12-4 and TRBJ1-2, with D perhaps TRBD1 (6 bases). Sequenced input: blood. CDR3 sequence reads: CASSLQGRHGYTF. CDR3 coding DNA: TGTGCCAGCAGTTTACAGGGGAGGCATGGCTACACCTTC.